This note documents a single T cell receptor beta chain sequence. Its antigen is not known. The data are from a study of cytomegalovirus exposure and HLA in healthy donors. General study findings and limits: Later on, a genetic analysis was performed. It linked a missense variant in DCLRE1C with V- and J-gene trimming of TCR beta. Per a prior analysis, the majority of TCR beta V segments were productive roughly 87% or roughly 30% of the time. After further analysis at a later stage, 15,000 to 20,000 TCR beta sequences were associated with HLA alleles at 0.05 false discovery rate.

The PCR used 60 Vbeta and 13 Jbeta primers. Sequencing was performed with immunoSEQ multiplex PCR; in TCRdb, only in-frame clones are kept and a portion is missing. The data show 150,000 to 180,000 clones, approximately 75% seen once. Per the germline V gene, CDR1 is SGHKS and CDR2 is YYEKEE (reference sequence). V lost 0 bases, J lost 10 bases, and 10 bases stayed unmatched. There are 16 residues in the CDR3. In nominal health when sampled, donors likely had unrecorded immune exposures nonetheless. This clonotype was obtained from a man between 18 and 35 years old in good health and CMV-seronegative. The rearrangement joins TRBV5-5 to TRBJ1-6; TRBD1 agrees at 7 bases. The specimen sequenced was PBMCs. For the CDR3, the DNA is TGTGCCAGCAGCTTGGAGGGCAGGGGGGTAGGGTCACCCCTCCACTTT. It is translated as CASSLEGRGVGSPLHF. Supplemented by reference TRBV5-5 and TRBJ1-6, the full variable domain reads DAGVTQSPTHLIKTRGQQVTLRCSPISGHKSVSWYQQVLGQGPQFIFQYYEKEERGRGNFPDRFSARQFPNYSSELNVNALLLGDSALYLCASSLEGRGVGSPLHFGNGTRLTVT.